The entry below describes one TCR beta chain. Its antigen target is currently unknown. No much larger clone is present one base from it, and per-base qualities are unavailable. The data were taken from a study of blood T cell repertoires in COVID-19 (dated by TCRdb to between 2020 and 2021). For the wider study: Collaborator samples came from the United States, Italy and Spain and covered acute and convalescent phases of COVID-19. The samples were drawn from the first 160 participants of the ongoing ImmuneRACE study and from more than 1,000 subjects provided by 6 global collaborators. Where available, HLA class I and class II types were taken from metadata supplied by the sample provider and were not determined by assay-based typing. Deeply sampled blood TCRbeta repertoires from subjects exposed to, actively infected with, or recovered from COVID-19 were included in the dataset. A freely available public database, intended as a resource for researchers studying the immune response to SARS-CoV-2, is where the repertoires were released. Sample metadata almost always included a de-identified subject ID, COVID-19 status, age in years and sex. The material from the prospective study consisted of cDNA or gDNA derived from T cells, B-cell-depleted T cells, or PBMCs.

TCRbeta CDR3 regions were amplified from genomic DNA by means of the immunoSEQ Assay, a bias-controlled multiplex PCR. From the authors' description of their analysis: The number of nucleated cells in each sample was estimated by amplification of reference gene primers within the assay. Sequence reads were collapsed and filtered to measure the absolute abundance of every unique TCRbeta CDR3 rearrangement. For each sample, productive Simpson clonality was calculated by taking the square root of Simpson's diversity index across productive rearrangements. The source is immuneACCESS, and TCRdb retained only in-frame sequences with V and J called. Part of the clones is not carried over; for the studies checked, unresolved V genes explain less than half of this, and the remainder is unexplained. That table supplies the V and J calls and clone size; D and trimming were determined from the DNA. This sample holds around 500,000 clones; approximately 83% were observed only once. The leading ten clones occupy roughly 3.1% of the sample.

The V end gives up 8 bases and the J end 9 bases, leaving 16 bases in the junction not matched to a gene. As encoded in the germline V gene, CDR1 is MDHEN while CDR2 is SYDVKM. Inclusive of the bounding cysteine and phenylalanine, the CDR3 is 15 residues long. The only DNA kept is the CDR3, 45 bases in frame from the first base. Whole blood was collected in K2EDTA tubes by collaborating institutions according to the institutions' own protocols. Collaborator samples were shipped for TCRbeta analysis as frozen whole blood, isolated PBMCs, or DNA extracted from either sample type. On the study overall, not on this receptor specifically: The amount of clinical and demographic metadata varied by source and participant and was provided uncurated.

Material for sequencing was peripheral blood. The clonotype was recovered from a human donor in a cohort sampled during active COVID-19. The sequence joins TRBV28 to TRBJ2-1; a stretch of 7 junction bases matches TRBD2. The CDR3 protein sequence reads: CASRTGGERWGEQFF. The nucleotide sequence reads as follows: TGTGCCAGCCGAACTGGGGGGGAGCGATGGGGTGAGCAGTTCTTC.